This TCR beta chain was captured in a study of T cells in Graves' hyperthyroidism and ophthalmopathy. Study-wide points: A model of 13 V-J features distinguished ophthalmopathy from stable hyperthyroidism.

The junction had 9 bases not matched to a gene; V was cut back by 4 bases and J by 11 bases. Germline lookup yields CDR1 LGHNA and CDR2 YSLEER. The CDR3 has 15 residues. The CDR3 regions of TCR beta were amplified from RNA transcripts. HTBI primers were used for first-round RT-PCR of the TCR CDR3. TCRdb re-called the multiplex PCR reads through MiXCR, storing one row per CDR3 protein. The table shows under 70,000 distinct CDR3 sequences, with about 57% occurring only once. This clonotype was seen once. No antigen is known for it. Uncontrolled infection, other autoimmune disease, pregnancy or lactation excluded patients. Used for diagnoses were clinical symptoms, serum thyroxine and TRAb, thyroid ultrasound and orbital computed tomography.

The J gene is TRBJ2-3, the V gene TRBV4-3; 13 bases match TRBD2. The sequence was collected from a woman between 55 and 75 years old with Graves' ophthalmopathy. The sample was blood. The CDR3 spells CASSPRLAGGPEQYF. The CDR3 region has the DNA TGCGCCAGCAGCCCAAGACTAGCGGGGGGACCTGAGCAGTATTTT.